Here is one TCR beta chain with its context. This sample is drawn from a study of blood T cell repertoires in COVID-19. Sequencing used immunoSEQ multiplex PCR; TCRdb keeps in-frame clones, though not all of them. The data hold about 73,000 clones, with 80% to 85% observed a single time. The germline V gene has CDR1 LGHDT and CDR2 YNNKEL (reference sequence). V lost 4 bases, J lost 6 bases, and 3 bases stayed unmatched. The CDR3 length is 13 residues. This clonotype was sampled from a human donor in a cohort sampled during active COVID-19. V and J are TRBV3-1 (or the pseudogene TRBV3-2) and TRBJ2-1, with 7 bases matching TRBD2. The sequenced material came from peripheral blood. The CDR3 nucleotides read TGTGCCAGCAGCCTAGGGAGGGTCAATGAGCAGTTCTTC. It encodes CASSLGRVNEQFF.